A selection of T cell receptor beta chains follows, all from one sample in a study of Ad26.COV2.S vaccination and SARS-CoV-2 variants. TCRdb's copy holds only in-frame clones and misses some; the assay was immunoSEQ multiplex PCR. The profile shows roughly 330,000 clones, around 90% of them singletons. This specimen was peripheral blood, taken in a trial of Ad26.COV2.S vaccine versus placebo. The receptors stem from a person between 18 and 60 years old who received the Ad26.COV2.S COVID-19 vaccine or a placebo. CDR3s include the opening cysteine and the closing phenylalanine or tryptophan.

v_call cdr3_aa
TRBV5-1 CASSVTPSSGNTIYF
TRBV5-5 CASSPGVGTEAFF
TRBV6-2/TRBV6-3 CASSTENRGLFGGYTF
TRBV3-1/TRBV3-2 CASRRTGDSPLHF
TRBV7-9 CASSRVTGLLVEQYF
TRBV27 CASSYGTGMGQPQHF
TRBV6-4 CASSDSLWGYTF
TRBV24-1 CATSDYRGGQGFGNTIYF
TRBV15 CATSRGSAGGTDTQYF
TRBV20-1 CSASGVGLAGYEQFF
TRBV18 CASSRGIGNTIYF
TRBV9 CASSVGGDSLYEQYF
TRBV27 CASSLQGAGDYGYTF
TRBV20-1 CSASETAGRETQYF
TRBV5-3 CARSLRVGRRSGYTF
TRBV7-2 CASSRGRGETQYF
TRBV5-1 CASRFPGTGLRANYGYTF
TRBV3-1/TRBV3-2 CASSHPSGRNTYNEQFF
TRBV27 CASSLTAGSYNEQFF
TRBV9 CASTGGRGYTF
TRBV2 CASRTGTSYEQYF
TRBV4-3 CASSWTGDGYTF